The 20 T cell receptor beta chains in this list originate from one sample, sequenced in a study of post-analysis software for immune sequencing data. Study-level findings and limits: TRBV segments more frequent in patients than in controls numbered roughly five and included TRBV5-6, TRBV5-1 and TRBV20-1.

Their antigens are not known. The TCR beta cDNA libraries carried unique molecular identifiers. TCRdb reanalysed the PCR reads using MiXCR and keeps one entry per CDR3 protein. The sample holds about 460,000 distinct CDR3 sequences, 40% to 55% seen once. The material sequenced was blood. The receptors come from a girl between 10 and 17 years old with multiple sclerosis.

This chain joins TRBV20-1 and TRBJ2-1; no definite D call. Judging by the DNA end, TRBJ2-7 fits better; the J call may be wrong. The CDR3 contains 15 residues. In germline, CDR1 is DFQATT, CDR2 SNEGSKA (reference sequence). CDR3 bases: TGCAGTGGGAAATGGCCGGAGAAGTCCTACAATGAGCAGTACTTC. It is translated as CSGKWPEKSYNEQYF.

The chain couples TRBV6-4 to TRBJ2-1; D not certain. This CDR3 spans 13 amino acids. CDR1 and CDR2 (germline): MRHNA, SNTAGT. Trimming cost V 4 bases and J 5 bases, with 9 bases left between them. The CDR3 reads CASSARANNEQFF. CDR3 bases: TGTGCCAGCAGTGCCCGGGCAAACAATGAGCAGTTCTTC.

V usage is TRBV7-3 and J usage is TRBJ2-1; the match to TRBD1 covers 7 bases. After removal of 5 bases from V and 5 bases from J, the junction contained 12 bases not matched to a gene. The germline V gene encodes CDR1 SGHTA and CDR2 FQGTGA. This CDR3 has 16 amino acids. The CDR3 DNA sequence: TGTGCCAGCAGCGCGACAGGGCCTCGGGGAAACAATGAGCAGTTCTTC. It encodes CASSATGPRGNNEQFF.

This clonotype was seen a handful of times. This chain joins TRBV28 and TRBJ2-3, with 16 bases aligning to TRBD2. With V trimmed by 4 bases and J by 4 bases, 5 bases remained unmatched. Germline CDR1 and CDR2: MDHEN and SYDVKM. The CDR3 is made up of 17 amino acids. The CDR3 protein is CASSSGLAGGYADTQYF. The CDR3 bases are TGTGCCAGCAGTTCGGGACTAGCGGGAGGGTACGCAGATACGCAGTATTTT.

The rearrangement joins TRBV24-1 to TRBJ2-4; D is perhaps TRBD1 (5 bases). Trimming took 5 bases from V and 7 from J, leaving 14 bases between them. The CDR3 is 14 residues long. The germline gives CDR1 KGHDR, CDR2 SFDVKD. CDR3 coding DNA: TGTGCCACCAGTGCAGGGTGGGAAGGTAACATTCAGTACTTC. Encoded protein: CATSAGWEGNIQYF.

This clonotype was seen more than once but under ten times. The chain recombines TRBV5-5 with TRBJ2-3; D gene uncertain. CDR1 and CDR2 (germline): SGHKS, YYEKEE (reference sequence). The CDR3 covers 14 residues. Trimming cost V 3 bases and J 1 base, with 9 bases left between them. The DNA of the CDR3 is TGTGCCAGCAGCTCTTGGTCGGGCACAGATACGCAGTATTTT. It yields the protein CASSSWSGTDTQYF. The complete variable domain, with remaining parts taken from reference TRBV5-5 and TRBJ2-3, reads DAGVTQSPTHLIKTRGQQVTLRCSPISGHKSVSWYQQVLGQGPQFIFQYYEKEERGRGNFPDRFSARQFPNYSSELNVNALLLGDSALYLCASSSWSGTDTQYFGPGTRLTVL.

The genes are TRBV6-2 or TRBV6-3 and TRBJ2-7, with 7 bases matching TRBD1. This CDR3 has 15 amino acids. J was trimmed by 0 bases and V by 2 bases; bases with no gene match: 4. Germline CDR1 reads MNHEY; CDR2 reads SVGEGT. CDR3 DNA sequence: TGTGCCAGCAGTTACGACAGGGACCACTCCTACGAGCAGTACTTC. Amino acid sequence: CASSYDRDHSYEQYF.

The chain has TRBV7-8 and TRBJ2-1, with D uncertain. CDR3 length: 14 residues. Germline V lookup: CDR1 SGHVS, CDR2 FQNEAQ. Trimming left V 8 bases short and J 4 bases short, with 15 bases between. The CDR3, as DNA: TGTGCCAGCGGCCCCCGGGTTGAGTACAATGAGCAGTTCTTC. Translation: CASGPRVEYNEQFF. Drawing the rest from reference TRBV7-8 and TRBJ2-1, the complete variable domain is GAGVSQSPRYKVAKRGQDVALRCDPISGHVSLFWYQQALGQGPEFLTYFQNEAQLDKSGLPSDRFFAERPEGSVSTLKIQRTQQEDSAVYLCASGPRVEYNEQFFGPGTRLTVL.

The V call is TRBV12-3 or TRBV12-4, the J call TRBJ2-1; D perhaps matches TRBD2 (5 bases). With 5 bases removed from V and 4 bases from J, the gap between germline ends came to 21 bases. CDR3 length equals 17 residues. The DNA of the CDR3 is TGTGCCAGCAGTCCCATGGGCACGGCTCGAGGGTACAATGAGCAGTTCTTC. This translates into CASSPMGTARGYNEQFF.

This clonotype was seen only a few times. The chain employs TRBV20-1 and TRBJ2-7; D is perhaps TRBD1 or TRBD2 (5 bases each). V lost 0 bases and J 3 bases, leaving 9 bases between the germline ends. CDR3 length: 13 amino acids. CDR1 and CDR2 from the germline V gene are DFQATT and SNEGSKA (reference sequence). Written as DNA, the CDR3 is TGCAGTGCTAGAGATACTGGGGGCTACGAGCAGTACTTC. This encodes CSARDTGGYEQYF.

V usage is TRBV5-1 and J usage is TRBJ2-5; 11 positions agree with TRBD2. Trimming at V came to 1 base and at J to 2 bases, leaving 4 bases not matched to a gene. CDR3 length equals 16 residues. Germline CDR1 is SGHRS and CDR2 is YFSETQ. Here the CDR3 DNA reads TGCGCCAGCAGCTTGTGGGGACTAGCGGATCAAGAGACCCAGTACTTC. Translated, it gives CASSLWGLADQETQYF. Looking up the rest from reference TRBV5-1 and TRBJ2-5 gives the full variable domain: KAGVTQTPRYLIKTRGQQVTLSCSPISGHRSVSWYQQTPGQGLQFLFEYFSETQRNKGNFPGRFSGRQFSNSRSEMNVSTLELGDSALYLCASSLWGLADQETQYFGPGTRLLVL.

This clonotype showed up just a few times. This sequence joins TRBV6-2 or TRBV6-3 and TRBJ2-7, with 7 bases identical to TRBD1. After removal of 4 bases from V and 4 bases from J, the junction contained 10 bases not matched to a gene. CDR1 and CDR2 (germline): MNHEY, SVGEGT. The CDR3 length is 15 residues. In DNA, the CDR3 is TGTGCCAGCAGTTCACCACGACAGGGCTGGTACGAGCAGTACTTC. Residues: CASSSPRQGWYEQYF.

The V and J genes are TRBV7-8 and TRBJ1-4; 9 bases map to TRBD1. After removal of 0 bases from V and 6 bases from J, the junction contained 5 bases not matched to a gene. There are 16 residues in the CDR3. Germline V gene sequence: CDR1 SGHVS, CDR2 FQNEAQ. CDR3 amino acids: CASSLALDRGYEKLFF. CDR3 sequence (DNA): TGTGCCAGCAGCTTAGCCCTGGACAGGGGTTATGAAAAACTGTTTTTT. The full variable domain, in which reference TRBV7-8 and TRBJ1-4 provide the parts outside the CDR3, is GAGVSQSPRYKVAKRGQDVALRCDPISGHVSLFWYQQALGQGPEFLTYFQNEAQLDKSGLPSDRFFAERPEGSVSTLKIQRTQQEDSAVYLCASSLALDRGYEKLFFGSGTQLSVL.

CDR3 nucleotides: TGCAGTGCTAGAGAGGGAACTAGCGTTCAAGAGACCCAGTACTTC. Its translation: CSAREGTSVQETQYF. The V and J genes are TRBV20-1 and TRBJ2-5; 7 bases are a match to TRBD2. The germline V gene encodes CDR1 DFQATT and CDR2 SNEGSKA (reference sequence). CDR3 length: 15 residues. V shed 0 bases and J 2 bases; nucleotides not matched to a gene: 6.

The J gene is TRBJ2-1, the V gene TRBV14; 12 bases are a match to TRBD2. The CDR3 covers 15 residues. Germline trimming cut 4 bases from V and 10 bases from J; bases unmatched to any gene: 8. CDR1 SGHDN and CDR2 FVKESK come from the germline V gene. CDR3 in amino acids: CASSPRLAGVGEQFF. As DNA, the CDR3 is TGTGCCAGCAGCCCCCGACTAGCGGGAGTTGGAGAGCAGTTCTTC.

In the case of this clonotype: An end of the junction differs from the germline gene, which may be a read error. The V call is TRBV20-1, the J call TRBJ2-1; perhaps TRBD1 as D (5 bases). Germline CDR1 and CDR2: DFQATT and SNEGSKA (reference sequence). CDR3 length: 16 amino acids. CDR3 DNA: TGCAGTGCTAGAGCTGACAGCAGGAGCTCCTACAATGAGCGGTTCTTC. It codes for CSARADSRSSYNERFF.

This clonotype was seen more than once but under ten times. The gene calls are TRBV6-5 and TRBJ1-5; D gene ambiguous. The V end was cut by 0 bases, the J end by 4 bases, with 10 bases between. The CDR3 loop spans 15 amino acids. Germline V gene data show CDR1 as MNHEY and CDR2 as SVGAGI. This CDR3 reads CASSYSGRANQPQHF. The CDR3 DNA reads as TGTGCCAGCAGTTACTCGGGCCGGGCAAATCAGCCCCAGCATTTT.

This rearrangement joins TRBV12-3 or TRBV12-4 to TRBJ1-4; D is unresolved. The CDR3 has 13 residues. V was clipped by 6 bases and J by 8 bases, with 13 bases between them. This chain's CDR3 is CASSFRQGEKLFF. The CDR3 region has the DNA TGTGCCAGCAGCTTTCGACAAGGGGAAAAACTGTTTTTT.

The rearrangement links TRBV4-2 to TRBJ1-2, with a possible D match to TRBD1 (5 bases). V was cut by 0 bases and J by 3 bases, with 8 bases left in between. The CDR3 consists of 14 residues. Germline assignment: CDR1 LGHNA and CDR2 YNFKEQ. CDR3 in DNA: TGTGCCAGCAGCCAAGAGGGGGTTGACTATGGCTACACCTTC. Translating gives CASSQEGVDYGYTF.

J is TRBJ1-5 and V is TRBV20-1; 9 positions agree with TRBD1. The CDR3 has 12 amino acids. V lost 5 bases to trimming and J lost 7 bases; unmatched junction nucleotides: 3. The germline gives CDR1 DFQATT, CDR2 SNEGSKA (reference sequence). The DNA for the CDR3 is TGCAGTGCTGGACAGGGGCGACAGCCCCAGCATTTT. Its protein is CSAGQGRQPQHF.